These 3 T cell receptor beta chains were sequenced from one sample in a study of identical twins. TCRdb called the 5' RACE reads again in MiXCR, with one record for every CDR3 protein. The sample holds a few hundred thousand distinct CDR3 sequences, around an eighth seen once. These data also formed part of another study, on yellow fever vaccine responses in identical twins.

Sequences were obtained from CD4+ T cells sorted from blood. These receptors were obtained from a woman in her late teens or twenties in good health.

This clonotype has ten or more counts. V and J are TRBV5-1 and TRBJ2-4; D might be TRBD2 (6 bases). The CDR3 is 18 amino acids. CDR1 is SGHRS, CDR2 YFSETQ, per germline. V lost 0 bases, J lost 2 bases, and 18 bases lay in between. The chain's CDR3 is CASSLGTTEPGTKNIQYF. DNA of the CDR3: TGCGCCAGCAGCTTGGGGACTACCGAGCCGGGGACCAAAAACATTCAGTACTTC.

This clonotype occurred once. The rearrangement joins TRBV24-1 to TRBJ2-5; the match to TRBD2 covers 9 bases. J lost 2 bases, V lost 7 bases, and 10 bases had no gene match. Germline-derived CDR1 and CDR2 are KGHDR and SFDVKD. This CDR3 is 16 amino acids long. The CDR3 nucleotides read TGTGCCACCAGGACTAGCGGAAGGAGCCTACAAGAGACCCAGTACTTC. This translates into CATRTSGRSLQETQYF.

The CDR3 loop is CASSYPTGGYGYTF. Written as DNA, the CDR3 is TGTGCCAGCAGTTACCCGACAGGGGGCTATGGCTACACCTTC. The V call is TRBV6-5, the J call TRBJ1-2; TRBD1 aligns across 9 bases. Germline V CDR1 and CDR2: MNHEY, SVGAGI. V gave up 2 bases and J gave up 4 bases; unmatched junction bases: 2. The CDR3 contains 14 residues.